These 21 T cell receptor beta chains originate from one sample sequenced in a study of T cells in localized non-small cell lung cancer. TCRdb's table, derived via immunoSEQ multiplex PCR, lists solely in-frame clones and lacks some. The sample contains about 23,000 clones, more than 70% of which appear only once. The source was peripheral blood mononuclear cells, collected before any cancer treatment. These TCRs come from a woman aged 40 to 75 with stage III lung adenocarcinoma.

The chain carries TRBV6-5 and TRBJ1-5; D is unresolved. V lost 3 bases and J 0 bases, leaving 9 bases between the germline ends. The CDR3 has 15 amino acids. In germline, CDR1 is MNHEY, CDR2 SVGAGI. The CDR3: CASSYEKISNQPQHF. The CDR3, as DNA: TGTGCCAGCAGTTATGAAAAGATTAGCAATCAGCCCCAGCATTTT.

V usage is TRBV19 and J usage is TRBJ2-3; the match to TRBD1 covers 8 bases. Germline CDR1 reads LNHDA; CDR2 reads SQIVND (reference sequence). This CDR3 contains 14 residues. V dropped 3 bases and J dropped 6; count of bases not matched to a gene: 5. Here the CDR3 reads CASSIGQGSDTQYF. The DNA for the CDR3 is TGTGCCAGTAGTATCGGACAGGGCTCCGATACGCAGTATTTT.

The rearrangement links TRBV6-5 to TRBJ1-1; 9 bases line up with TRBD1. With 6 bases clipped from V and 4 bases from J, the junction kept 9 bases outside the gene matches. The V gene's germline CDR1 is MNHEY and CDR2 SVGAGI. The CDR3 consists of 15 residues. Here the CDR3 reads CASSRTGAWSTEAFF. Written as DNA, the CDR3 is TGTGCCAGCAGCAGGACAGGGGCATGGAGCACTGAAGCTTTCTTT.

CDR3 sequence reads: CASSPDSNYGYTF. The CDR3 DNA reads TGTGCCAGCAGCCCCGACAGTAACTATGGCTACACCTTC. This chain links TRBV5-4 with TRBJ1-2, with a weak D call TRBD1 (5 bases). This CDR3 contains 13 residues. From germline, CDR1 is SGHNT and CDR2 YYREEE (reference sequence). V dropped 4 bases and J dropped 1 base, with 8 bases sitting between them.

V usage is TRBV7-2 and J usage is TRBJ1-5; no firm D call. The germline V gene encodes CDR1 SGHTA and CDR2 FQGNSA. The CDR3 is 14 residues long. V was trimmed by 1 base and J by 1 base, leaving 5 bases between them. CDR3 coding DNA: TGTGCCAGCAGCTTAGGGGTGAGCAATCAGCCCCAGCATTTT. Amino acid sequence: CASSLGVSNQPQHF.

The chain employs TRBV2 and TRBJ2-7; 8 nucleotides match TRBD1. The CDR3 has 13 residues. Germline assignment: CDR1 SNHLY and CDR2 FYNNEI. The ends lost 9 bases at V and 4 bases at J; junction bases unmatched: 8. The CDR3 DNA is TGTGCCAGTGGACAGGGACGAAGATACGAGCAGTACTTC. Translating gives CASGQGRRYEQYF.

The chain combines TRBV7-2 with TRBJ1-1; D unclear. Germline V gives CDR1 SGHTA, CDR2 FQGNSA. V lost 6 bases and J 4 bases, leaving 15 bases between the germline ends. CDR3 length: 14 residues. Written as DNA, the CDR3 is TGTGCCAGCAGTGGGAGTGGGCGTCGCACTGAAGCTTTCTTT. It specifies CASSGSGRRTEAFF.

This chain uses TRBV4-1 with TRBJ2-7; 11 nucleotides match TRBD2. There are 18 residues in the CDR3. After removal of 5 bases from V and 1 base from J, the junction contained 13 bases not matched to a gene. The V gene's germline CDR1 is MGHRA and CDR2 YSYEKL. In nucleotides, the CDR3 is TGCGCCAGCAGCGAAGCTCCAGTAGCGGGGGGGCAATCCTACGAGCAGTACTTC. It codes for CASSEAPVAGGQSYEQYF.

The chain couples TRBV10-2 to TRBJ2-1; 9 bases are a match to TRBD1. The length of the CDR3 is 16 residues. Germline lookup yields CDR1 WSHSY and CDR2 SAAADI. Germline trimming cut 6 bases from V and 4 bases from J; bases unmatched to any gene: 10. CDR3 bases: TGCGCCAGCAGAGATTCCGGGACAGGGACTTACAATGAGCAGTTCTTC. This gives the protein CASRDSGTGTYNEQFF.

This clone was detected only once. The chain has TRBV2 and TRBJ2-1; D ambiguous. CDR1 and CDR2 from the germline V gene are SNHLY and FYNNEI. Deletions cut 3 bases from V and 3 bases from J, with 12 bases between. The CDR3 runs 15 residues. The DNA for the CDR3 is TGTGCCAGCAGTGAGGGCCGCCGGAACTACAATGAGCAGTTCTTC. Translation: CASSEGRRNYNEQFF.

This chain connects TRBV6-6 to TRBJ2-7; possibly TRBD1 for D (7 bases). The CDR3 is 13 residues long. V lost 5 bases to trimming and J lost 3 bases, with 11 bases between them. The germline CDR1 and CDR2 sequences are MNHNY and SVGAGI (reference sequence). The CDR3 region has the DNA TGTGCCAGCAGTGCCCAGGGGGGCTACGAGCAGTACTTC. It translates to CASSAQGGYEQYF.

The chain combines TRBV13 with TRBJ2-7, with D tentatively TRBD2 (5 bases). From germline, CDR1 is PRHDT and CDR2 FYEKMQ (reference sequence). V was pared by 5 bases and J by 0 bases, with 8 bases between. This CDR3 is 13 amino acids long. The CDR3: CASSESGSYEQYF. The CDR3 DNA follows: TGTGCCAGCAGCGAGAGCGGCTCCTACGAGCAGTACTTC.

The rearrangement links TRBV6-1 to TRBJ2-1, with 9 positions matching TRBD2. Germline lookup yields CDR1 MNHNS and CDR2 SASEGT. This CDR3 region has 16 residues. V lost 2 bases and J lost 5; bases outside the gene matches: 7. The CDR3 spells CASSEWGREGHNEQFF. The CDR3 DNA reads TGTGCCAGCAGTGAATGGGGGCGGGAGGGCCACAATGAGCAGTTCTTC.

V and J are TRBV2 and TRBJ2-5; tentatively, D is TRBD1 or TRBD2 (6 bases each). Germline CDR1 reads SNHLY; CDR2 reads FYNNEI. CDR3 length: 15 residues. V gave up 7 bases and J gave up 10 bases, with 25 bases separating them. For the CDR3, the DNA is TGTGCCAGCAAGATGACGGGGGCTACCGGAGAGCGCCAGTACTTC. Its protein product is CASKMTGATGERQYF.

This clone was detected only a few times. This chain links TRBV5-6 with TRBJ1-1; D may be TRBD1 (5 bases). V was trimmed by 0 bases and J by 7 bases, leaving 10 bases between them. In germline, CDR1 is SGHDT, CDR2 YYEEEE. This CDR3 spans 13 amino acids. Here the CDR3 DNA reads TGTGCCAGCAGCTTGGCCGGGGGAGGTGAAGCTTTCTTT. This codes for CASSLAGGGEAFF.

The chain links TRBV2 to TRBJ1-2; D uncertain. Trimming shortened V by 6 bases and J by 4 bases, and 12 bases separated the two germline ends. Germline loops: CDR1 SNHLY, CDR2 FYNNEI. The CDR3 sequence is 13 residues long. CDR3 region: CASRDPRTYGYTF. The CDR3 DNA is TGTGCCAGCAGAGACCCCCGCACCTATGGCTACACCTTC.

This chain uses TRBV6-5 with TRBJ2-1; the D is unclear. The CDR3 length is 11 residues. The germline V and J ends were trimmed by 7 bases and 7 bases, with 8 bases remaining between them. Germline lookup yields CDR1 MNHEY and CDR2 SVGAGI. CDR3 amino acids: CASKSRNEQFF. In DNA, the CDR3 is TGTGCCAGCAAGAGCAGAAATGAGCAGTTCTTC.

The J gene is TRBJ1-2, the V gene TRBV5-1; 9 nucleotides agree with TRBD1. Trimming cost V 4 bases and J 4 bases; bases outside gene matches: 17. This CDR3 contains 18 residues. Germline V lookup: CDR1 SGHRS, CDR2 YFSETQ. The DNA of the CDR3 is TGCGCCAGCAGCCCGGCGGCAGGACAGGGGATTCCGTTCTATGGCTACACCTTC. Protein product: CASSPAAGQGIPFYGYTF.

This sequence joins TRBV29-1 and TRBJ2-1, with 11 bases lining up with TRBD2. The CDR3 sequence is 13 residues long. V lost 7 bases to trimming and J lost 2 bases; unmatched junction nucleotides: 1. Germline CDR1 and CDR2: SQVTM and ANQGSEA. CDR3 DNA: TGCAGCGGTAGCGGGAGGGCCTACAATGAGCAGTTCTTC. Encoded protein: CSGSGRAYNEQFF.

This sequence joins TRBV30 and TRBJ2-7, with D unresolved. Trimming left V 4 bases short and J 2 bases short, with 15 bases between. Germline V gene lookup returns CDR1 GTSNPN and CDR2 SVGIG (reference sequence). This CDR3 has 14 amino acids. The DNA of the CDR3 is TGTGCCTGGAAGTCAGTTAGGGAACCCTACGAGCAGTACTTC. Its protein product is CAWKSVREPYEQYF.

This sequence joins TRBV18 and TRBJ2-6; D may be TRBD1 (5 bases). CDR1 is KGHSH and CDR2 is LQKENI in the germline V gene. V lost 6 bases and J lost 0, with 15 bases in between. CDR3 length equals 17 residues. For the CDR3, the DNA is TGTGCCAGCTCCCTACAAAGCAGGGACTCTGGGGCCAACGTCCTGACTTTC. This codes for CASSLQSRDSGANVLTF.